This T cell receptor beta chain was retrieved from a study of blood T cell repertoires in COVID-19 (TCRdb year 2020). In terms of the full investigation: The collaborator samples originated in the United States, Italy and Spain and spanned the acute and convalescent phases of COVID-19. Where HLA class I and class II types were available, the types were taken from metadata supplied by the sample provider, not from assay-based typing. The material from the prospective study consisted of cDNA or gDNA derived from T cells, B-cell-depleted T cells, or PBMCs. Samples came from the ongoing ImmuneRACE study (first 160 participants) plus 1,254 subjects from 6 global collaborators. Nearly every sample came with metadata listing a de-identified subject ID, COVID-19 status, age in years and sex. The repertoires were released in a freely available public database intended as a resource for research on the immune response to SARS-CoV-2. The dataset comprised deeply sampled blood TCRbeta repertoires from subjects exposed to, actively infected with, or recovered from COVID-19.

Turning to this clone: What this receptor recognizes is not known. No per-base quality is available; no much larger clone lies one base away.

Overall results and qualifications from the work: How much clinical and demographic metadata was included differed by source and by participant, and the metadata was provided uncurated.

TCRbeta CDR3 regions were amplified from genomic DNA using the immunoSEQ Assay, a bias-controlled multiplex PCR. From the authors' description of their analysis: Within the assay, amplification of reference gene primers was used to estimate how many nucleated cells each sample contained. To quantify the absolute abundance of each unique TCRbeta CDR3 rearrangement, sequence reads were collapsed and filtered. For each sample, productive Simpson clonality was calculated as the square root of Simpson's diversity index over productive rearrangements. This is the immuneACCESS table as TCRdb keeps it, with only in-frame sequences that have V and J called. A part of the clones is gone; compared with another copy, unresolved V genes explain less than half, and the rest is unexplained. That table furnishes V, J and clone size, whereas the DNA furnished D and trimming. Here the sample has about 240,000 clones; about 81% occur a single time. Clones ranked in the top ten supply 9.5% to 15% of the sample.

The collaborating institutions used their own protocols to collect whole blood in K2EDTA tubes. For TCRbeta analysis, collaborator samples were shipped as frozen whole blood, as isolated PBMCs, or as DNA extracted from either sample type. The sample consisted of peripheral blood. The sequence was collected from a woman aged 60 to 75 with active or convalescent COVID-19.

For the CDR3, the sequence is CASSWNRNTEAFF. The DNA reads as follows: TGTGCCAGCAGTTGGAACAGGAACACTGAAGCTTTCTTT. Recombination connected TRBV27 to TRBJ1-1; the D gene remains uncertain. According to the germline V gene (reference sequence), CDR1 reads MNHEY and CDR2 reads SMNVEV. The CDR3 starts with the cysteine, ends with the phenylalanine, and has 13 residues. Here the CDR3 DNA is all that survives: 39 bases in frame from base 1. V loses 4 bases of germline sequence and J loses 1 base, and the interval between the two ends is 7 bases.